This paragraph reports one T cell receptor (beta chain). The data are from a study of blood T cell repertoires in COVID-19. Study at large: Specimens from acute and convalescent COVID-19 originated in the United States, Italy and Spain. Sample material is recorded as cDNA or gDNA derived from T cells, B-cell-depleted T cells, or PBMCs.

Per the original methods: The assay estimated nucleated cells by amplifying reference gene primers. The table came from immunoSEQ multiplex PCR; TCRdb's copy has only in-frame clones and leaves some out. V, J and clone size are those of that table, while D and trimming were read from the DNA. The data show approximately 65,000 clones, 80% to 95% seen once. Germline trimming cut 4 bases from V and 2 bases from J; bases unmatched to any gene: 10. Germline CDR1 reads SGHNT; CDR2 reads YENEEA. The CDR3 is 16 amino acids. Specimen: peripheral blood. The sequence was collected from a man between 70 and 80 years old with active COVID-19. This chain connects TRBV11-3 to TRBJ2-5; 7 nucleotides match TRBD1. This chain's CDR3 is CASSSQGVGRQETQYF. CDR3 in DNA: TGTGCCAGCAGCTCCCAGGGGGTCGGCAGACAAGAGACCCAGTACTTC.